This TCR beta chain emerged from a study of regulatory T cells in long-lasting Graves disease. As for time point: persistent/refractory GD, antithyroid drugs over 5 years with positive TRAb. Extracted PBMC RNA gave rise to the TCR library. The CDR3 loop spans 15 amino acids. J was trimmed by 4 bases and V by 0 bases; bases with no gene match: 5. Germline CDR1 and CDR2: ENHRY and SYGVKD. Arm-PCR of CDR3 regions and iRepertoire HTBI primers were the basis on which TCR beta libraries were built. MiXCR, applied by TCRdb to the multiplex PCR reads, yields one record per CDR3 protein. This table holds hundreds of thousands of distinct CDR3 sequences, around 23% found once. This clonotype was seen many times.

This receptor was obtained from a female donor with Graves disease. The sequencing here drew on peripheral blood mononuclear cells (PBMCs), taken when the disease was refractory, from a patient treated with antithyroid drugs. The J gene is TRBJ2-5, the V gene TRBV10-3, with 7 bases matching TRBD1. The CDR3 sequence is CAISESRNRGETQYF. In nucleotides, the CDR3 is TGTGCCATCAGTGAGTCGAGGAACAGGGGAGAGACCCAGTACTTC.